These 27 T cell receptor beta chains share one sample of origin, sequenced in a study of blood T cell repertoires in COVID-19. The protocol was immunoSEQ multiplex PCR, while the TCRdb copy is restricted to in-frame clones and leaves out a portion. The table lists some 96,000 clones, 85% to 90% of them singletons, with 5% in the top ten. The sequencing input was peripheral blood. These receptors originate from a human donor in a cohort sampled during active COVID-19.

The gene calls are TRBV10-3 and TRBJ2-7, with 7 bases identical to TRBD1. From germline, CDR1 is ENHRY and CDR2 SYGVKD. This CDR3 contains 12 residues. The V segment lost 1 base and the J segment 9 bases; nucleotides outside the gene matches: 3. CDR3 in DNA: TGTGCCATCAGTGAGTTAGGGGACAGGCAGTACTTC. This gives the protein CAISELGDRQYF.

This clone was seen a single time. The chain couples TRBV15 to TRBJ2-5; TRBD2 agrees at 8 bases. The CDR3 runs to 14 residues. After removal of 8 bases from V and 5 bases from J, the junction contained 10 bases not matched to a gene. Germline V gene lookup returns CDR1 LNHNV and CDR2 YYDKDF (reference sequence). As DNA, the CDR3 is TGTGCCACCGGCAAAGGACTAGCCGGGGAGACCCAGTACTTC. This encodes CATGKGLAGETQYF.

The chain uses TRBV7-9 and TRBJ2-2; TRBD2 matches at 9 bases. The CDR3 has 15 residues. CDR1 is SEHNR and CDR2 is FQNEAQ in the germline V gene (reference sequence). V trimming: 3 bases; J trimming: 4 bases; junction bases outside the gene matches: 3. The CDR3 sequence is CASSFSGGGTGELFF. CDR3 coding DNA: TGTGCCAGCAGCTTTAGCGGGGGAGGCACCGGGGAGCTGTTTTTT.

This clone came up a few times. The rearrangement joins TRBV19 to TRBJ2-2; TRBD2 aligns across 7 bases. CDR1 and CDR2 (germline): LNHDA, SQIVND (reference sequence). Trimming cost V 6 bases and J 1 base; bases outside gene matches: 11. There are 17 residues in the CDR3. Here the CDR3 DNA reads TGTGCCAGTAGCCTCCGCGGCGCTAGCGGGAACACCGGGGAGCTGTTTTTT. Amino acid sequence: CASSLRGASGNTGELFF.

The chain links TRBV6-5 to TRBJ2-6, with D unclear. Trimming took off 7 bases at V and 0 bases at J, with 10 bases between the two ends. Per germline, CDR1 MNHEY and CDR2 SVGAGI. The CDR3 sequence is 15 residues long. As DNA, the CDR3 is TGTGCCAGCACTATGCAACCCTCTGGGGCCAACGTCCTGACTTTC. Translated: CASTMQPSGANVLTF.

The CDR3 sequence is CSVIGGSSTDTQYF. The CDR3 DNA follows: TGCAGCGTGATCGGCGGCTCTAGCACAGATACGCAGTATTTT. The chain carries TRBV29-1 and TRBJ2-3, with D hard to call. V lost 6 bases and J 0 bases, leaving 13 bases between the germline ends. CDR1 is SQVTM and CDR2 is ANQGSEA in the germline V gene. This CDR3 has 14 amino acids.

This sequence joins TRBV10-3 and TRBJ1-1; D might be TRBD1 (6 bases). The V gene's germline CDR1 is ENHRY and CDR2 SYGVKD. The CDR3 is made up of 13 amino acids. Trimming took 2 bases from V and 8 from J, leaving 12 bases between them. This chain's CDR3 is CAISEMGAIEAFF. CDR3 in DNA: TGTGCCATCAGTGAGATGGGGGCCATCGAAGCTTTCTTT.

This clone has a single count. This sequence joins TRBV21-1 and TRBJ2-3; no DNA check was done on the table's D call, TRBD1. TRBV21-1 is noted as a pseudogene. This CDR3 comprises 18 residues. CDR3 sequence reads: CASSKEGQGPRSTDTQYF. DNA of the CDR3: TGTGCCAGCAGCAAAGAGGGACAGGGACCCCGAAGCACAGATACGCAGTATTTT.

V usage is TRBV9 and J usage is TRBJ2-2; TRBD1 agrees at 11 bases. The germline V gene has CDR1 SGDLS and CDR2 YYNGEE. The V segment lost 5 bases and the J segment 4 bases; nucleotides outside the gene matches: 7. There are 16 residues in the CDR3. The CDR3 coding sequence is TGTGCCAGCAGTATACCGGGACAGGGGGGCACCGGGGAGCTGTTTTTT. Encoded protein: CASSIPGQGGTGELFF.

The chain combines TRBV19 with TRBJ2-7; perhaps TRBD1 as D (7 bases). The CDR3 is made up of 16 amino acids. Germline assignment: CDR1 LNHDA and CDR2 SQIVND (reference sequence). Trimming left V 4 bases short and J 1 base short, with 17 bases between. The CDR3 sequence: CASSRGRGTASYEQYF. In nucleotides, the CDR3 is TGTGCCAGTAGTAGGGGCCGCGGGACAGCTTCCTACGAGCAGTACTTC.

The V and J genes are TRBV7-9 and TRBJ2-5; 7 positions agree with TRBD1. Germline trimming cut 1 base from V and 0 bases from J; bases unmatched to any gene: 5. The CDR3 length is 16 residues. Germline CDR1 is SEHNR and CDR2 is FQNEAQ (reference sequence). The DNA of the CDR3 is TGTGCCAGCAGCTTAGAGCCAGGGGGATACCAAGAGACCCAGTACTTC. It translates to CASSLEPGGYQETQYF.

This chain links TRBV27 with TRBJ1-4; the D is unclear. The CDR3 runs 14 residues. V was shortened by 2 bases and J by 5 bases, with 9 bases between the two germline ends. In germline, CDR1 is MNHEY, CDR2 SMNVEV (reference sequence). The DNA of the CDR3 is TGTGCCAGCAGTTTAGGTCAACGGAATGAAAAACTGTTTTTT. Its translation is CASSLGQRNEKLFF.

The rearrangement links TRBV6-4 to TRBJ2-7, with a weak D call TRBD2 (6 bases). Germline CDR1 is MRHNA and CDR2 is SNTAGT. This CDR3 is built from 17 residues. Trimming took off 7 bases at V and 3 bases at J, with 25 bases between the two ends. CDR3 sequence (DNA): TGTGCCAGCACCGCGCGGGGAATTCTCCGTGAGGGCTACGAGCAGTACTTC. The encoded protein is CASTARGILREGYEQYF.

The chain recombines TRBV4-1 with TRBJ2-5; no definite D call. This CDR3 region has 13 residues. Germline V lookup: CDR1 MGHRA, CDR2 YSYEKL. Trimming removed 6 bases at V and 2 bases at J, with 10 bases between. CDR3 DNA sequence: TGCGCCAGCAGTCGGAGCTCACAAGAGACCCAGTACTTC. It is translated as CASSRSSQETQYF.

This chain joins TRBV7-9 and TRBJ2-4; D call uncertain. Trimming left V 2 bases short and J 6 bases short, with 8 bases between. CDR3 length: 13 residues. CDR1 SEHNR and CDR2 FQNEAQ come from the germline V gene (reference sequence). The CDR3 DNA sequence: TGTGCCAGCAGCTTACCAACCGGAAACATTCAGTACTTC. Encoded protein: CASSLPTGNIQYF. The full variable domain, in which reference TRBV7-9 and TRBJ2-4 provide the parts outside the CDR3, is DTGVSQNPRHKITKRGQNVTFRCDPISEHNRLYWYRQTLGQGPEFLTYFQNEAQLEKSRLLSDRFSAERPKGSFSTLEIQRTEQGDSAMYLCASSLPTGNIQYFGAGTRLSVL.

V is TRBV28 and J is TRBJ1-1, with TRBD1 identical over 7 bases. After removal of 7 bases from V and 5 bases from J, the junction contained 13 bases not matched to a gene. This CDR3 spans 15 amino acids. CDR1 is MDHEN and CDR2 is SYDVKM in the germline V gene. DNA of the CDR3: TGTGCCAGCACCCTATACCCCCTGACAGGGACTGAAGCTTTCTTT. Its protein product is CASTLYPLTGTEAFF.

The chain joins TRBV11-2 to TRBJ1-2; D is unresolved. This CDR3 is 12 amino acids long. Deletions cut 4 bases from V and 8 bases from J, with 11 bases between. Germline-derived CDR1 and CDR2 are SGHAT and FQNNGV. Here the CDR3 DNA reads TGTGCCAGCAGCTCCGACCGGCGGGGCTACACCTTC. Translated: CASSSDRRGYTF.

Written as DNA, the CDR3 is TGTGCCAGCAGCTTTGGGACAGGGCCTTCCTACGAGCAGTACTTC. This encodes CASSFGTGPSYEQYF. The V and J genes are TRBV14 and TRBJ2-7, with TRBD1 matching 9 bases. V was clipped by 5 bases and J by 1 base; unmatched bases: 6. Germline values: CDR1 SGHDN, CDR2 FVKESK. The CDR3 is 15 residues long.

V gene TRBV10-1 combines with J gene TRBJ1-1, with TRBD1 as a possible D gene (5 bases). CDR3 length: 12 amino acids. In germline, CDR1 is WNHNN, CDR2 SYGVQD (reference sequence). V lost 6 bases and J lost 1, with 6 bases in between. In DNA, the CDR3 is TGCGCCAGCAGAGACAGGAACACTGAAGCTTTCTTT. Translated: CASRDRNTEAFF.

V and J are TRBV28 and TRBJ1-2; 7 bases map to TRBD1. CDR3 length: 14 residues. The germline gives CDR1 MDHEN, CDR2 SYDVKM. The ends lost 2 bases at V and 8 bases at J; junction bases unmatched: 8. CDR3 region: CASSLGDSSKGYTF. DNA for the CDR3: TGTGCCAGCAGTTTAGGGGACAGCTCTAAGGGCTACACCTTC.

The chain carries TRBV5-6 and TRBJ2-5; 7 bases are a match to TRBD2. CDR1 and CDR2 (germline): SGHDT, YYEEEE. The CDR3 loop spans 16 amino acids. V gave up 3 bases and J gave up 2 bases; unmatched junction bases: 10. CDR3 in amino acids: CASSYGLGGTQETQYF. CDR3 nucleotides: TGTGCCAGCAGCTACGGCCTCGGGGGGACTCAAGAGACCCAGTACTTC.

This chain links TRBV7-9 with TRBJ1-2, with TRBD1 identical over 9 bases. The CDR3 loop spans 15 amino acids. Germline trimming cut 2 bases from V and 6 bases from J; bases unmatched to any gene: 7. Germline-derived CDR1 and CDR2 are SEHNR and FQNEAQ (reference sequence). The chain's CDR3 is CASSLSDRGFHGYTF. The CDR3 DNA reads TGTGCCAGCAGCTTATCCGACAGGGGGTTTCATGGCTACACCTTC.

The chain couples TRBV6-4 to TRBJ1-2; perhaps TRBD1 as D (6 bases). This CDR3 is 14 amino acids long. From germline, CDR1 is MRHNA and CDR2 SNTAGT. Trimming removed 3 bases at V and 8 bases at J, with 16 bases between. The CDR3 is CASSDSGDGKGYTF. The CDR3 nucleotides are TGTGCCAGCAGTGATTCAGGGGACGGTAAAGGCTACACCTTC.

The chain carries TRBV5-8 and TRBJ2-1; 7 positions match TRBD1. V gave up 3 bases and J gave up 1 base; unmatched junction bases: 10. The CDR3 totals 17 residues. CDR1 is SGHTS and CDR2 is YDEGEE in the germline V gene. CDR3 sequence reads: CASSYIYRGLSYNEQFF. The CDR3 DNA follows: TGTGCCAGCAGCTACATCTACAGGGGTCTTTCCTACAATGAGCAGTTCTTC.

The rearrangement joins TRBV15 to TRBJ2-3; D might be TRBD1 (5 bases). CDR1 and CDR2 (germline): LNHNV, YYDKDF (reference sequence). Trimming cost V 0 bases and J 2 bases, with 9 bases left between them. The length of the CDR3 is 15 residues. The CDR3 sequence is CATSRDIGVTDTQYF. Written as DNA, the CDR3 is TGTGCCACCAGCAGAGATATAGGGGTCACAGATACGCAGTATTTT.

The V gene is TRBV29-1, the J gene TRBJ1-4; TRBD1 matches 9 bases. The germline V gene encodes CDR1 SQVTM and CDR2 ANQGSEA. CDR3 length: 16 residues. V lost 6 bases and J lost 3; bases outside the gene matches: 11. This chain's CDR3 is CSVSPGQGIANEKLFF. CDR3 DNA sequence: TGCAGCGTGTCTCCGGGACAGGGAATTGCTAATGAAAAACTGTTTTTT.

V and J are TRBV4-2 and TRBJ2-2; 7 bases fit TRBD2. V lost 0 bases and J lost 4; bases outside the gene matches: 2. Germline V lookup: CDR1 LGHNA, CDR2 YNFKEQ. There are 15 residues in the CDR3. The CDR3 loop is CASSQEASGTGELFF. The CDR3 DNA is TGTGCCAGCAGCCAAGAGGCTAGCGGCACCGGGGAGCTGTTTTTT.